This TCR beta chain was identified in a study of molecular identifiers for immune sequencing clone quantification. Overall study: RNA from 20,000 or 100,000 naive CD8 cells was split five ways in replicates, with four sequenced. Whole-study findings and limits: The study reportedly detected spiked Jurkat TCR RNA from one cell among one million naive cells. In CMV-specific effectors, clones above 20 copies held over 99% of molecules; naive, under 1%.

Points on this clonotype: The antigen is undetermined.

MiXCR was run by TCRdb on the PCR reads, yielding one entry per CDR3 protein. The sample has over 550,000 distinct CDR3 sequences, roughly 25% seen once. Trimming shortened V by 4 bases and J by 9 bases, and 20 bases separated the two germline ends. This CDR3 region has 15 residues. CDR1 SGDLS and CDR2 YYNGEE come from the germline V gene. The authors sorted naive CD8 T cells as CD8+CD4-CCR7+CD45RA+. The clonotype was recovered from a human donor in good health. Some libraries in this study had Jurkat cell RNA spiked in. This rearrangement joins TRBV9 to TRBJ2-1; D may be TRBD1 or TRBD2 (5 bases each). Sequenced: naive CD8+ T cells from blood, with Jurkat cell RNA spiked in. Documented subset: FACS-sorted CD8+CD4-CCR7+CD45RA+ naive T cells. CDR3 sequence reads: CASSSGTTNVGEQFF. The CDR3 nucleotides are TGTGCCAGCAGCTCCGGGACCACCAATGTCGGTGAGCAGTTCTTC. Together with reference TRBV9 and TRBJ2-1, the CDR3 gives the full variable domain: DSGVTQTPKHLITATGQRVTLRCSPRSGDLSVYWYQQSLDQGLQFLIQYYNGEERAKGNILERFSAQQFPDLHSELNLSSLELGDSALYFCASSSGTTNVGEQFFGPGTRLTVL.